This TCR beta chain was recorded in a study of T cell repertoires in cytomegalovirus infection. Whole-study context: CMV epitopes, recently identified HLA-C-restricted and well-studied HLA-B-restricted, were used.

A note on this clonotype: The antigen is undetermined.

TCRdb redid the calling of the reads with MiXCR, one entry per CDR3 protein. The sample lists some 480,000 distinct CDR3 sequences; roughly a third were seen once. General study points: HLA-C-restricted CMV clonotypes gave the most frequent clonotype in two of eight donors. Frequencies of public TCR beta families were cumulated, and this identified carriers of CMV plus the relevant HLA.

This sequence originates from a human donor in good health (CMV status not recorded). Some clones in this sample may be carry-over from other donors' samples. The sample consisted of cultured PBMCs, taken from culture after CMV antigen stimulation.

CDR3 region: CASSIDTGHYGYTF. CDR3 nucleotides: TGTGCCAGTAGTATAGATACAGGCCATTATGGCTACACCTTC. The rearrangement links TRBV19 to TRBJ1-2; perhaps TRBD1 as D (5 bases). There are 14 residues in the CDR3. From germline, CDR1 is LNHDA and CDR2 SQIVND (reference sequence). Between the trimmed V and J ends, which lost 0 bases and 5 bases, there was a span of 10 bases.